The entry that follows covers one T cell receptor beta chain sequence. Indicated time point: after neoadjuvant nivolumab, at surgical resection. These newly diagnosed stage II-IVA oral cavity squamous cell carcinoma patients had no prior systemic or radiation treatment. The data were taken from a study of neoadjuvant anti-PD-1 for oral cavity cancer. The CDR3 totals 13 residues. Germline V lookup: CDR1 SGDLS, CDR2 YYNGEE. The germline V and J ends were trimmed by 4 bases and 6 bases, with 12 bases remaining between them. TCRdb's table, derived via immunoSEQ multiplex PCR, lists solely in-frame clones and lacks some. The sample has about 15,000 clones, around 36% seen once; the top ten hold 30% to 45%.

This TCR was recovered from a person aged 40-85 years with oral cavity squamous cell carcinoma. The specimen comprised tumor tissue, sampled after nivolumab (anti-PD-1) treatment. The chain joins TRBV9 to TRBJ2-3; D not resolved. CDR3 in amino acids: CASSLPPTDTQYF. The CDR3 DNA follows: TGTGCCAGCAGCCTCCCCCCTACGGATACGCAGTATTTT.